Listed here are 15 T cell receptor beta chains from one sample, sequenced in a study of T cells in Graves' hyperthyroidism and ophthalmopathy. RNA transcripts were the template for amplifying TCR beta CDR3 regions. TCR CDR3 regions were first amplified by RT-PCR with HTBI primers. A single record per CDR3 protein comes from TCRdb applying MiXCR to the multiplex PCR reads. The profile shows some 350,000 distinct CDR3 sequences, roughly 25% of them singletons. Sequenced material: blood. The receptors stem from a man aged 45-60 years with Graves' hyperthyroidism.

This chain links TRBV4-1 with TRBJ1-6, with D maybe TRBD1 (5 bases). V lost 0 bases, J lost 9 bases, and 15 bases lay in between. The V gene's germline CDR1 is MGHRA and CDR2 YSYEKL. The CDR3 has 16 residues. The CDR3 sequence is CASSQDSARVVSPLHF. CDR3 nucleotides: TGCGCCAGCAGCCAAGACTCGGCCAGGGTGGTTTCACCCCTCCACTTT.

The chain has TRBV6-1 and TRBJ1-1; TRBD1 agrees at 8 bases. Germline V gene sequence: CDR1 MNHNS, CDR2 SASEGT. Trimming took 6 bases from V and 4 from J; bases not matched to a gene: 4. The CDR3 sequence is 13 residues long. CDR3 protein: CASRVTGGTEAFF. The CDR3, as DNA: TGTGCCAGCAGAGTCACAGGGGGCACTGAAGCTTTCTTT.

The chain uses TRBV19 and TRBJ1-2; possible D gene TRBD1, 5 bases. Looked up from germline, CDR1 is LNHDA and CDR2 is SQIVND (reference sequence). The CDR3 contains 16 residues. V was cut by 6 bases and J by 0 bases, with 17 bases left in between. CDR3: CASRPTATATNYGYTF. CDR3 in DNA: TGTGCCAGTAGGCCTACGGCGACAGCAACTAACTATGGCTACACCTTC.

A word on this clonotype: Mismatch with germline at one junction end may stem from a read error. This chain uses TRBV7-7 with TRBJ2-4, with D perhaps given as TRBD1 or TRBD2 (5 bases each). CDR3 length equals 16 residues. Germline values: CDR1 SSHAT, CDR2 FNYEAQ (reference sequence). CDR3 nucleotide sequence: TGTGCTAGCAGCGTGGTGAGAGAGGGGGCCAAAAACATTCAGTACTTC. Amino acids: CASSVVREGAKNIQYF.

About this clonotype itself: A much larger clone lies one base from this, so it may be a read error. This sequence joins TRBV11-1 and TRBJ1-1; D remains ambiguous. V shed 4 bases and J shed 6 bases, with 15 bases lying between them. Germline V CDR1 and CDR2: SGHAT, FQDESV (reference sequence). The CDR3 extends over 14 amino acids. The CDR3, as DNA: TGTGCCAGCAGCTATCCCGGAGGGTGGGCTGAAGCTTTCTTT. Protein: CASSYPGGWAEAFF.

The rearrangement joins TRBV4-2 to TRBJ1-2; 8 bases match TRBD1. The V and J ends lost 3 bases and 7 bases, in that order; junction bases with no gene match: 4. The CDR3 runs 13 residues. The V gene's germline CDR1 is LGHNA and CDR2 YNFKEQ. The CDR3 spells CASSQRQGSGYTF. The CDR3 nucleotides are TGTGCCAGCAGCCAGAGACAGGGGTCTGGCTACACCTTC.

This clonotype turned up a few times. The CDR3 reads CSVTSISGANVLTF. The CDR3 bases are TGCAGCGTCACTTCCATCTCTGGGGCCAACGTCCTGACTTTC. The J gene is TRBJ2-6, the V gene TRBV29-1; D is uncertain. V was clipped by 6 bases and J by 0 bases, with 9 bases between them. CDR3 length: 14 amino acids. CDR1 SQVTM and CDR2 ANQGSEA come from the germline V gene.

The chain has TRBV29-1 and TRBJ2-2, with 10 bases aligning to TRBD1. V gave up 6 bases and J gave up 4 bases; unmatched junction bases: 11. Germline loops: CDR1 SQVTM, CDR2 ANQGSEA. CDR3 length: 16 amino acids. The CDR3 sequence is CSVQYRDRGPTGELFF. The CDR3 DNA reads TGCAGCGTCCAATACCGGGACAGGGGACCCACCGGGGAGCTGTTTTTT.

This chain uses TRBV19 with TRBJ2-7; D could derive from TRBD1 or TRBD2 (6 bases each). Germline CDR1 is LNHDA and CDR2 is SQIVND (reference sequence). This CDR3 region has 13 residues. Trimming stripped 8 bases from V and 4 bases from J, with 15 bases between. The CDR3 sequence is CASGRGQVYEQYF. DNA for the CDR3: TGTGCCAGTGGACGGGGGCAGGTTTACGAGCAGTACTTC.

The CDR3 nucleotides read TGTGCCAGCAGGAGGGGGCAGGGGGCGCCCAATGAGCAGTTCTTC. It specifies CASRRGQGAPNEQFF. The V call is TRBV6-1, the J call TRBJ2-1, with 8 bases fitting TRBD1. The trim removed 6 bases at V and 6 bases at J, leaving 10 bases unmatched. This CDR3 spans 15 amino acids. Germline values: CDR1 MNHNS, CDR2 SASEGT.

The J gene is TRBJ2-7, the V gene TRBV7-2; 11 bases match TRBD2. This CDR3 comprises 15 residues. V shed 6 bases, J shed 1 base, and the junction held 5 bases outside the gene matches. Germline CDR1 and CDR2: SGHTA and FQGNSA. As DNA, the CDR3 is TGTGCCAGCAGTCACACTAGCGGGAGTTCCTACGAGCAGTACTTC. This gives the protein CASSHTSGSSYEQYF.

V and J are TRBV6-5 and TRBJ2-7; D gene uncertain. Per germline, CDR1 MNHEY and CDR2 SVGAGI. The CDR3 length is 12 residues. The V end lost 0 bases, the J end lost 6 bases, and 6 bases lay between the germline ends. The CDR3 sequence is CASSYSEGEQYF. The CDR3 bases are TGTGCCAGCAGTTACTCAGAAGGCGAGCAGTACTTC.

The chain has TRBV5-1 and TRBJ2-5, with TRBD2 as a possible D gene (6 bases). The CDR3 runs to 16 residues. V lost 5 bases, J lost 1 base, and 18 bases lay in between. Germline V gene data show CDR1 as SGHRS and CDR2 as YFSETQ. CDR3 sequence (DNA): TGCGCCAGCAGGAAGGAGGGACCACCCTCCCAAGAGACCCAGTACTTC. Residues: CASRKEGPPSQETQYF.

This clonotype was picked up a small number of times. This CDR3 is CATSSRANEQFF. The DNA of the CDR3 is TGTGCCACCAGTTCCAGGGCCAATGAGCAGTTCTTC. The gene calls are TRBV24-1 and TRBJ2-1; a possible D gene is TRBD1 (5 bases). The CDR3 spans 12 residues. Looked up from germline, CDR1 is KGHDR and CDR2 is SFDVKD. Trimming removed 6 bases at V and 6 bases at J, with 8 bases between.

This chain connects TRBV19 to TRBJ2-6, with a weak D call TRBD2 (6 bases). This CDR3 has 16 amino acids. V lost 3 bases to trimming and J lost 10 bases, with 19 bases between them. CDR1 is LNHDA and CDR2 is SQIVND in the germline V gene (reference sequence). DNA of the CDR3: TGTGCCAGTAGTATGTCCAAGGGAGGATCTTTGAACGTCCTGACTTTC. It yields the protein CASSMSKGGSLNVLTF.